This T cell receptor (beta chain) was obtained from a study of T cells in Graves' hyperthyroidism and ophthalmopathy. Across the study: Any treatment followed the collection of peripheral blood at initial diagnosis.

With 0 bases removed from V and 8 bases from J, the gap between germline ends came to 14 bases. The germline CDR1 and CDR2 sequences are DFQATT and SNEGSKA (reference sequence). The CDR3 has 15 amino acids. Amplification targeted TCR beta CDR3 regions from RNA transcripts. A first-round RT-PCR of the TCR CDR3 used the HTBI primer set. TCRdb re-analysed the multiplex PCR reads in MiXCR, keeping a single row per CDR3 protein. The sample holds fewer than 200,000 distinct CDR3 sequences, 15% to 20% seen once. This clonotype has a count of ten or more. Its antigen is undetermined. Stability of Graves' hyperthyroidism was defined as absent ophthalmopathy progression within 18 months. Disease duration under 2 months; hyperthyroidism patients were aged 18 to 65. General observations from the study: Model output signaled ophthalmopathy a median around 5.9 months ahead of onset.

Sequencing was done on a sample of blood. V and J are TRBV20-1 and TRBJ1-6; D might be TRBD1 (5 bases). This TCR came from a woman in her forties or fifties with Graves' hyperthyroidism. The DNA for the CDR3 is TGCAGTGCTAGAGATTGGGGGGGTAGGGATTCACCCCTCCACTTT. It translates to CSARDWGGRDSPLHF.